Presented here are 11 T cell receptor beta chains from one specimen sequenced in a study of OX40 agonist ivuxolimab in advanced cancers. Method: immunoSEQ multiplex PCR; TCRdb's copy keeps in-frame clones and lacks some. This sample has about 73,000 clones, with roughly 90% found just once. The starting material was CD4+ or CD8+ T cells sorted from blood, obtained in a trial of the OX40 agonist ivuxolimab. Source of these receptors: an adult with an advanced solid tumor such as melanoma, head and neck, liver or kidney cancer.

The J gene is TRBJ2-7, the V gene TRBV4-1, with D possibly matching TRBD2 (6 bases). Trimming shortened V by 2 bases and J by 8 bases, and 22 bases separated the two germline ends. The CDR3 consists of 16 residues. Germline V lookup: CDR1 MGHRA, CDR2 YSYEKL. In nucleotides, the CDR3 is TGCGCCAGCAGCCAATCGCCGGGACTCGCAACTTACAAGCAGTACTTC. Translation gives CASSQSPGLATYKQYF.

The chain carries TRBV27 and TRBJ2-1; 9 nucleotides line up with TRBD1. The trim removed 4 bases at V and 6 bases at J, leaving 16 bases unmatched. Germline V gene lookup returns CDR1 MNHEY and CDR2 SMNVEV (reference sequence). The CDR3 is 18 residues long. CDR3: CASSSGTGWLLLGNEQFF. The CDR3 nucleotides are TGTGCCAGCAGTTCCGGGACAGGGTGGCTACTACTAGGCAATGAGCAGTTCTTC.

This clone was seen once. Written as DNA, the CDR3 is TGTGCCAGTAGTATAGGACAGGGATTCTACAATGAGCAGTTCTTC. It encodes CASSIGQGFYNEQFF. V gene TRBV19 combines with J gene TRBJ2-1; 7 bases map to TRBD1. Germline-derived CDR1 and CDR2 are LNHDA and SQIVND (reference sequence). This CDR3 is 15 amino acids long. The junction had 3 bases not matched to a gene; V was cut back by 1 base and J by 3 bases.

This chain uses TRBV7-8 with TRBJ1-1; D remains unclear. This CDR3 contains 16 residues. V dropped 0 bases and J dropped 7 bases, with 18 bases sitting between them. CDR1 and CDR2 from the germline V gene are SGHVS and FQNEAQ. The CDR3 bases are TGTGCCAGCAGCTTAGCGCTGGGTTGGGATATCGGTGAAGCTTTCTTT. Protein sequence: CASSLALGWDIGEAFF.

This chain uses TRBV27 with TRBJ2-6; a possible D gene is TRBD1 (5 bases). CDR3 size: 17 residues. Germline assignment: CDR1 MNHEY and CDR2 SMNVEV (reference sequence). V was trimmed by 2 bases and J by 0 bases, leaving 11 bases between them. CDR3 sequence (DNA): TGTGCCAGCAGTTTAAAGGGGCGTGCCTCTGGGGCCAACGTCCTGACTTTC. Translating it yields CASSLKGRASGANVLTF.

The CDR3 sequence: CASSREPGRRITNNQPQHF. The CDR3 bases are TGTGCCAGCAGCAGAGAACCAGGACGGAGGATCACAAACAATCAGCCCCAGCATTTT. The chain joins TRBV21-1 to TRBJ1-5. TRBV21-1 is flagged as a pseudogene. The CDR3 runs 19 residues.

This chain uses TRBV11-2 with TRBJ2-7; 7 positions agree with TRBD1. The CDR3 covers 15 residues. V lost 4 bases and J lost 0; bases outside the gene matches: 6. Germline values: CDR1 SGHAT, CDR2 FQNNGV. The CDR3 DNA reads as TGTGCCAGCAGCTCACACAGGGGTTCCTCCTACGAGCAGTACTTC. As protein: CASSSHRGSSYEQYF.

V and J are TRBV2 and TRBJ2-1, with 10 nucleotides matching TRBD2. In germline, CDR1 is SNHLY, CDR2 FYNNEI. With 6 bases clipped from V and 9 bases from J, the junction kept 5 bases outside the gene matches. CDR3 length equals 13 residues. In DNA, the CDR3 is TGTGCCAGCAGGGAACTAGCGGGGACTGAGCAGTTCTTC. Translated: CASRELAGTEQFF.

As to this clone: The identical CDR3 is also encoded by other nucleotide sequences in the sample. This chain joins TRBV20-1 and TRBJ1-1; unclear D gene. The CDR3 has 11 residues. CDR1 and CDR2 (germline): DFQATT, SNEGSKA (reference sequence). Trimming took off 7 bases at V and 1 base at J, with 7 bases between the two ends. The CDR3 loop reads CSETRNTEAFF. For the CDR3, the DNA is TGCAGTGAAACACGGAACACTGAAGCTTTCTTT.

This clone came up once. J is TRBJ1-5 and V is TRBV19; D not resolved. The CDR3 runs to 17 residues. Germline assignment: CDR1 LNHDA and CDR2 SQIVND (reference sequence). Trimming took 2 bases from V and 0 from J, leaving 14 bases between them. The CDR3 sequence is CASSIRKSSNSNQPQHF. CDR3 in DNA: TGTGCCAGTAGTATAAGAAAGTCGTCAAATAGCAATCAGCCCCAGCATTTT.

This chain joins TRBV7-3 and TRBJ2-6, with TRBD2 as a possible D gene (7 bases). CDR1 and CDR2 (germline): SGHTA, FQGTGA. The CDR3 has 17 residues. V lost 4 bases and J lost 4, with 17 bases in between. CDR3 region: CASSSPRAGAGANVLTF. The CDR3 nucleotides read TGTGCCAGCAGCTCCCCCCGGGCGGGGGCCGGGGCCAACGTCCTGACTTTC.